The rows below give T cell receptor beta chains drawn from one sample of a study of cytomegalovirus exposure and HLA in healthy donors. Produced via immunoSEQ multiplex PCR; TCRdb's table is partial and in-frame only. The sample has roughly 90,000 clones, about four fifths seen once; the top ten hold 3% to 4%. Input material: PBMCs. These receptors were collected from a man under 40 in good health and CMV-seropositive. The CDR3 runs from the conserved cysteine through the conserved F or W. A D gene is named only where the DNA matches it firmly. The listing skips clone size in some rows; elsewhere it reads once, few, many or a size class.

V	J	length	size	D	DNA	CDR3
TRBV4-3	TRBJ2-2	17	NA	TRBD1	TGCGCCAGCAGCCAAGAGGTGGGACAGGGGCACACCGGGGAGCTGTTTTTT	CASSQEVGQGHTGELFF
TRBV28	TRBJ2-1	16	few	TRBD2	TGTGCCAGCAGTGCCCTAGCGGGGAGCTCCTACAATGAGCAGTTCTTC	CASSALAGSSYNEQFF
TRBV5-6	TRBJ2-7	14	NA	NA	TGTGCCAGCAGCTTGGCCCGGGGGTCCTACGAGCAGTACTTC	CASSLARGSYEQYF
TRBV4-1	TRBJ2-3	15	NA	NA	TGCGCCAGCAGCCAAGAACCCCAAACTACAGATACGCAGTATTTT	CASSQEPQTTDTQYF
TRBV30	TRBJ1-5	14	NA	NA	TGTGCCTGGAGTGTCAACAGGGGCAATCAGCCCCAGCATTTT	CAWSVNRGNQPQHF
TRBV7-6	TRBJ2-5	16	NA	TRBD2	TGTGCCAGCAGCCGCAGTAGCGGGAGGGCAGGGGAGACCCAGTACTTC	CASSRSSGRAGETQYF
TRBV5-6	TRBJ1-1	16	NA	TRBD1	TGTGCCAGCAGCATCCTTGACAGGGGTATGAAAACTGAAGCTTTCTTT	CASSILDRGMKTEAFF
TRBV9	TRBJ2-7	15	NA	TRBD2	TGTGCCAGCAGCGAAGGGACTAGCGGGACCTACGAGCAGTACTTC	CASSEGTSGTYEQYF
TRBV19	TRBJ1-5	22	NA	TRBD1	TGTGCCAGTAGTCAGGTCTTTTTGTCGGGACAGGGTTTAGTGGGTCGCAATCAGCCCCAGCATTTT	CASSQVFLSGQGLVGRNQPQHF
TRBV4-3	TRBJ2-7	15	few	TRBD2	TGCGCCAGCAGCCAAGGACTAGCGGGAGTCTACGAGCAGTACTTC	CASSQGLAGVYEQYF
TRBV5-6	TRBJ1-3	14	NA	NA	TGTGCCAGCAACCTCGGGATGGGAGGAAACACCATATATTTT	CASNLGMGGNTIYF
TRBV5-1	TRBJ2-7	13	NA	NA	TGCGCCAGCAGCTTGGGGGAGTCATACGAGCAGTACTTC	CASSLGESYEQYF
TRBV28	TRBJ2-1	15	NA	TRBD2	TGTGCCAGCAGTTTAGCGGGAGGGGGCTTGAATGAGCAGTTCTTC	CASSLAGGGLNEQFF
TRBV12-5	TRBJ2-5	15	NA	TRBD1	TGTGCTAGTGGGTCGGGGACAGGGCTGGGGGAGACCCAGTACTTC	CASGSGTGLGETQYF
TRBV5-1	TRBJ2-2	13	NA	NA	TGCGCCAGCAGGGACGGGGACACCGGGGAGCTGTTTTTT	CASRDGDTGELFF
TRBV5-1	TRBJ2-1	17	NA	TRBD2	TGCGCCAGCAGCCCGAGAGGGGCTAGCGGGAGGCACAATGAGCAGTTCTTC	CASSPRGASGRHNEQFF
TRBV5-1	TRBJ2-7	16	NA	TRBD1	TGCGCCAGCAGCTTGGGCGGACAGGCCCTATCCTACGAGCAGTACTTC	CASSLGGQALSYEQYF
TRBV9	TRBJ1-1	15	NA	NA	TGTGCCAGCAGCGCCCTACAGGGAATAGGCACTGAAGCTTTCTTT	CASSALQGIGTEAFF
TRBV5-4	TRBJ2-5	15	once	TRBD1	TGTGCCAGCAGCTTGGGCAGGGGGCCGGTCGAGACCCAGTACTTC	CASSLGRGPVETQYF
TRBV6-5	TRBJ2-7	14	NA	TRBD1	TGTGCCAGCAGCTTAGACAGGGTTGTGTTCGAGCAGTACTTC	CASSLDRVVFEQYF
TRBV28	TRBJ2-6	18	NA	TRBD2	TGTGCCAGCAGTTCCACATATAAGAGCGGGACTGGGGCCAACGTCCTGACTTTC	CASSSTYKSGTGANVLTF
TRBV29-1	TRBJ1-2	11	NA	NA	TGCAGCGCCCCGGGGGGGATTGGCTACACCTTC	CSAPGGIGYTF
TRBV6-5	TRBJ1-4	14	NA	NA	TGTGCCAGCAGTGATGGGACTCTATTGGGAGGACTGTTTTTT	CASSDGTLLGGLFF
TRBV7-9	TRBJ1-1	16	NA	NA	TGTGCCAGCAGCCTGGGACTTAGAGAGGGGAACACTGAAGCTTTCTTT	CASSLGLREGNTEAFF
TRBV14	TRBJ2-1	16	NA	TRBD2	TGTGCCAGCAGCCGCTTGACTAGCGGGAGAAACAATGAGCAGTTCTTC	CASSRLTSGRNNEQFF
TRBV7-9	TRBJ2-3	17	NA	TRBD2	TGTGCCAGCACTACGGGGGGTCTAGCGGGGAGCACAGATACGCAGTATTTT	CASTTGGLAGSTDTQYF
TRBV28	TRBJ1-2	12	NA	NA	TGTGCCAGCAGTTTATGGGGGCCTGGCTACACCTTC	CASSLWGPGYTF
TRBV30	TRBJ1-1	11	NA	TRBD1	TGTGCCTCTGGACAGGCTGCTTCAGCTTTCTTT	CASGQAASAFF
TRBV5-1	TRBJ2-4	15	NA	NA	TGCGCCAGCAGCTTGGCCGGGTTAGCCAAAAACATTCAGTACTTC	CASSLAGLAKNIQYF
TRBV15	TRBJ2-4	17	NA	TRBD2	TGTGCCACCAGCAGAGCGCTAGCGGGACTTGCCAAAAACATTCAGTACTTC	CATSRALAGLAKNIQYF
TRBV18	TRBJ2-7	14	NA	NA	TGTGCCAGCTCCCAAGGGGTCAGGGGCTACGAGCAGTACTTC	CASSQGVRGYEQYF
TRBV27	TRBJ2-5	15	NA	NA	TGTGCCAGCAGTTTAATGACAGGTGGGGTTGAGACCCAGTACTTC	CASSLMTGGVETQYF
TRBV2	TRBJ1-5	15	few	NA	TGTGCCAGCAGGTCCGGGGTAGGTACTAATCAGCCCCAGCATTTT	CASRSGVGTNQPQHF
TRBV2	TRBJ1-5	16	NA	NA	TGTGCCAGCAGTGTCGGACAGTCTGTAAGCAATCAGCCCCAGCATTTT	CASSVGQSVSNQPQHF
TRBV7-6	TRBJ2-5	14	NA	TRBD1	TGTGCCAGCAGCTTAGGGTCAGGGGGCGAGACCCAGTACTTC	CASSLGSGGETQYF
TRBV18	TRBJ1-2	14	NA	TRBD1	TGTGCCAGCTCAGGACGTGAAGGACAGGGCAGCTACACCTTC	CASSGREGQGSYTF
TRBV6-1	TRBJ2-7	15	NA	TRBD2	TGTGCCAGCAGTGAAGAGGCTAGCGGGAGTTACGAGCAGTACTTC	CASSEEASGSYEQYF
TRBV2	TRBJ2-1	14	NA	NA	TGTGCCAGCAACAGGGACGCGGTTTCTTATGAGCAGTTCTTC	CASNRDAVSYEQFF